This T cell receptor beta chain emerged from a study of cytomegalovirus exposure and HLA in healthy donors. With respect to this clone: Its antigen remains unknown.

The germline V gene has CDR1 SGHRS and CDR2 YFSETQ. The CDR3 has 14 residues. V dropped 4 bases and J dropped 4; count of bases not matched to a gene: 7. PCR used 60 Vbeta primers and 13 Jbeta primers. The data were produced by immunoSEQ multiplex PCR, yet TCRdb's version contains in-frame clones alone and is incomplete. The table includes some 150,000 clones, around 78% detected once. Findings of the study overall: Among TCR beta chains of equal frequency, HLA-associated ones were more clonally expanded in a later analysis.

Sequenced sample: PBMCs. This chain joins TRBV5-1 and TRBJ1-2, with 7 bases aligning to TRBD1. This sequence originates from a female donor in good health and CMV-seropositive. Here the CDR3 reads CASSDSGTVYGYTF. The CDR3 nucleotides are TGCGCCAGCAGCGACTCCGGGACAGTCTATGGCTACACCTTC.